This is a list of T cell receptor beta chains from one sample in a study of T-cell memory formation after mild COVID-19. TCRdb processed the 5' RACE reads anew with MiXCR; each CDR3 protein has one entry. This sample has roughly 170,000 distinct CDR3 sequences, with 15% to 20% found just once. Material: PBMCs or a T cell subset sorted from them (not recorded which). Receptors were obtained from a man aged 18 to 30 who had mild COVID-19 (a few samples of this study predate the infection). Cell type and time point are not known. The CDR3 runs from the conserved cysteine through the conserved F or W. The order of the fields is clone size, V gene, D gene, J gene, CDR3 length, CDR3 protein, CDR3 DNA. D genes are given only for firm matches. Size is stated for part of the rows, as once, few or many counts, or as a class when the clone is expanded.

abundance: .
v_gene: TRBV10-3
d_gene: .
j_gene: TRBJ2-5
len: 12
CDR3aa: CATATQRETQYF
CDR3nt: TGTGCCACCGCTACCCAGCGAGAGACCCAGTACTTC

abundance: .
v_gene: TRBV28
d_gene: TRBD1
j_gene: TRBJ2-5
len: 15
CDR3aa: CASRTNRGRQETQYF
CDR3nt: TGTGCCAGCAGGACGAACAGGGGGAGGCAAGAGACCCAGTACTTC

abundance: many
v_gene: TRBV20-1
d_gene: .
j_gene: TRBJ2-6
len: 18
CDR3aa: CSARDRRDVNSGANVLTF
CDR3nt: TGCAGTGCTAGAGATCGGCGGGACGTCAACTCTGGGGCCAACGTCCTGACTTTC

abundance: few
v_gene: TRBV7-3
d_gene: .
j_gene: TRBJ2-7
len: 15
CDR3aa: CASSLQGGTAYEQYF
CDR3nt: TGTGCCAGCAGCCTTCAAGGCGGGACAGCCTACGAGCAGTACTTC

abundance: .
v_gene: TRBV9
d_gene: TRBD1
j_gene: TRBJ2-5
len: 17
CDR3aa: CASSVGQGRQYQETQYF
CDR3nt: TGTGCCAGCAGCGTCGGACAGGGCCGACAGTACCAAGAGACCCAGTACTTC

abundance: .
v_gene: TRBV2
d_gene: .
j_gene: TRBJ2-1
len: 14
CDR3aa: CASSGIGEYNEQFF
CDR3nt: TGTGCCAGCAGTGGTATTGGGGAATACAATGAGCAGTTCTTC

abundance: .
v_gene: TRBV4-2
d_gene: .
j_gene: TRBJ1-1
len: 16
CDR3aa: CASSQASRDGNTEAFF
CDR3nt: TGTGCCAGCAGCCAAGCTTCGCGGGACGGGAACACTGAAGCTTTCTTT

abundance: .
v_gene: TRBV27
d_gene: TRBD1
j_gene: TRBJ1-6
len: 14
CDR3aa: CASSRTGTVSPLHF
CDR3nt: TGTGCCAGCAGCCGGACCGGGACAGTTTCACCCCTCCACTTT

abundance: few
v_gene: TRBV24-1
d_gene: TRBD1
j_gene: TRBJ2-1
len: 15
CDR3aa: CATSGTGTGLNEQFF
CDR3nt: TGTGCCACCAGTGGAACCGGGACAGGGTTGAATGAGCAGTTCTTC

abundance: few
v_gene: TRBV5-1
d_gene: TRBD1
j_gene: TRBJ2-2
len: 14
CDR3aa: CASSPQGAGGELFF
CDR3nt: TGCGCCAGCAGCCCGCAGGGGGCAGGCGGGGAGCTGTTTTTT

abundance: few
v_gene: TRBV7-9
d_gene: TRBD1
j_gene: TRBJ2-1
len: 15
CDR3aa: CASSLRQGRLDEQFF
CDR3nt: TGTGCCAGCAGCTTAAGACAGGGGAGGTTAGATGAGCAGTTCTTC

abundance: .
v_gene: TRBV5-1
d_gene: .
j_gene: TRBJ1-1
len: 16
CDR3aa: CASSLGPPGGNTEAFF
CDR3nt: TGCGCCAGCAGCTTAGGGCCTCCCGGGGGGAACACTGAAGCTTTCTTT

abundance: .
v_gene: TRBV10-1
d_gene: .
j_gene: TRBJ2-3
len: 17
CDR3aa: CASSERPGLKGTDTQYF
CDR3nt: TGCGCCAGCAGTGAAAGACCGGGACTTAAAGGGACAGATACGCAGTATTTT

abundance: .
v_gene: TRBV7-9
d_gene: TRBD1
j_gene: TRBJ1-3
len: 17
CDR3aa: CASSLQTGTERGNTIYF
CDR3nt: TGTGCCAGCAGCCTCCAAACCGGGACAGAAAGAGGAAACACCATATATTTT

abundance: .
v_gene: TRBV6-6
d_gene: .
j_gene: TRBJ2-1
len: 12
CDR3aa: CASNSGTEEQFF
CDR3nt: TGTGCCAGCAACTCCGGGACTGAGGAGCAGTTCTTC

abundance: many
v_gene: TRBV20-1
d_gene: TRBD1
j_gene: TRBJ2-2
len: 15
CDR3aa: CSALRNRGRPGELFF
CDR3nt: TGCAGTGCACTCAGGAACAGGGGGCGACCCGGGGAGCTGTTTTTT

abundance: .
v_gene: TRBV7-2
d_gene: .
j_gene: TRBJ2-4
len: 14
CDR3aa: CASSLVGDKNIQYF
CDR3nt: TGTGCCAGCAGCTTAGTCGGTGACAAAAACATTCAGTACTTC

abundance: .
v_gene: TRBV4-3
d_gene: TRBD1
j_gene: TRBJ1-2
len: 15
CDR3aa: CASSPQTGSNYGYTF
CDR3nt: TGCGCCAGCAGCCCGCAGACAGGGTCCAACTATGGCTACACCTTC

abundance: few
v_gene: TRBV4-1
d_gene: .
j_gene: TRBJ1-1
len: 17
CDR3aa: CASSQDRGRNLNTEAFF
CDR3nt: TGCGCCAGCAGCCAAGACAGGGGCCGAAACCTGAACACTGAAGCTTTCTTT

abundance: few
v_gene: TRBV4-3
d_gene: .
j_gene: TRBJ2-7
len: 15
CDR3aa: CASSPKVSNPYEQYF
CDR3nt: TGCGCCAGCAGCCCTAAGGTATCGAACCCGTACGAGCAGTACTTC

abundance: few
v_gene: TRBV6-5
d_gene: .
j_gene: TRBJ2-2
len: 14
CDR3aa: CASSRDTNTGELFF
CDR3nt: TGTGCCAGCAGCCGGGACACGAACACCGGGGAGCTGTTTTTT

abundance: few
v_gene: TRBV12-3/TRBV12-4
d_gene: .
j_gene: TRBJ2-5
len: 12
CDR3aa: CASSYISETQYF
CDR3nt: TGTGCCAGCAGTTATATATCGGAGACCCAGTACTTC

abundance: many
v_gene: TRBV7-2
d_gene: .
j_gene: TRBJ2-7
len: 12
CDR3aa: CASSWRDYEQYF
CDR3nt: TGTGCCAGCAGCTGGCGAGACTACGAGCAGTACTTC

abundance: .
v_gene: TRBV19
d_gene: TRBD1
j_gene: TRBJ2-3
len: 16
CDR3aa: CATSIGTGAITDTQYF
CDR3nt: TGTGCCACCAGTATAGGTACAGGGGCTATCACAGATACGCAGTATTTT

abundance: .
v_gene: TRBV27
d_gene: TRBD1
j_gene: TRBJ2-2
len: 16
CDR3aa: CASSWGMDRDTGELFF
CDR3nt: TGTGCCAGCAGCTGGGGGATGGACAGGGACACCGGGGAGCTGTTTTTT

abundance: few
v_gene: TRBV12-3/TRBV12-4
d_gene: TRBD1
j_gene: TRBJ2-2
len: 15
CDR3aa: CASRIRDRDTGELFF
CDR3nt: TGTGCCAGCAGAATCCGGGACAGAGACACCGGGGAGCTGTTTTTT

abundance: .
v_gene: TRBV5-1
d_gene: TRBD1
j_gene: TRBJ1-4
len: 16
CDR3aa: CASSTGQPRNLEKLFF
CDR3nt: TGCGCCAGCAGCACGGGACAGCCGAGAAACCTTGAAAAACTGTTTTTT

abundance: .
v_gene: TRBV20-1
d_gene: .
j_gene: TRBJ2-7
len: 13
CDR3aa: CSASQYSAYEQYF
CDR3nt: TGCAGTGCTAGCCAATACAGCGCATACGAGCAGTACTTC

abundance: few
v_gene: TRBV20-1
d_gene: .
j_gene: TRBJ1-1
len: 14
CDR3aa: CSAPPPGLNTEAFF
CDR3nt: TGCAGTGCCCCCCCTCCGGGATTGAACACTGAAGCTTTCTTT

abundance: few
v_gene: TRBV7-2
d_gene: TRBD1
j_gene: TRBJ1-5
len: 14
CDR3aa: CASRDRGRGQPQHF
CDR3nt: TGTGCCAGCAGGGACAGGGGGCGAGGACAGCCCCAGCATTTT

abundance: .
v_gene: TRBV4-3
d_gene: TRBD2
j_gene: TRBJ2-2
len: 19
CDR3aa: CASSQGKTSGGPNTGELFF
CDR3nt: TGCGCCAGCAGCCAAGGAAAAACTAGCGGGGGGCCGAACACCGGGGAGCTGTTTTTT

abundance: .
v_gene: TRBV7-2
d_gene: .
j_gene: TRBJ2-5
len: 13
CDR3aa: CASSPYTQETQYF
CDR3nt: TGTGCCAGCAGCCCTTATACCCAAGAGACCCAGTACTTC

abundance: few
v_gene: TRBV3-1
d_gene: TRBD1
j_gene: TRBJ1-2
len: 16
CDR3aa: CASSPLTGTANYGYTF
CDR3nt: TGTGCCAGCAGCCCCCTAACCGGGACAGCTAACTATGGCTACACCTTC

abundance: few
v_gene: TRBV5-1
d_gene: TRBD2
j_gene: TRBJ2-1
len: 17
CDR3aa: CASSLGSGGPIDNEQFF
CDR3nt: TGCGCCAGCAGCTTGGGTAGCGGGGGCCCTATCGACAATGAGCAGTTCTTC

abundance: few
v_gene: TRBV24-1
d_gene: .
j_gene: TRBJ2-1
len: 14
CDR3aa: CATKAGRNYNEQFF
CDR3nt: TGTGCCACCAAGGCGGGCCGAAATTACAATGAGCAGTTCTTC

abundance: .
v_gene: TRBV15
d_gene: TRBD2
j_gene: TRBJ2-5
len: 15
CDR3aa: CATSFGLAGVETQYF
CDR3nt: TGTGCCACCAGCTTCGGGCTAGCGGGGGTGGAGACCCAGTACTTC

abundance: many
v_gene: TRBV5-1
d_gene: .
j_gene: TRBJ1-6
len: 15
CDR3aa: CASTGNWERNSPLHF
CDR3nt: TGCGCCAGCACCGGGAATTGGGAGCGTAATTCACCCCTCCACTTT

abundance: .
v_gene: TRBV7-2
d_gene: .
j_gene: TRBJ2-4
len: 15
CDR3aa: CASSLAAPGVDIQYF
CDR3nt: TGTGCCAGCAGCTTAGCCGCCCCAGGGGTGGACATTCAGTACTTC

abundance: few
v_gene: TRBV30
d_gene: .
j_gene: TRBJ2-7
len: 11
CDR3aa: CAFQTSYEQYF
CDR3nt: TGTGCCTTCCAGACCTCCTACGAGCAGTACTTC

abundance: .
v_gene: TRBV5-1
d_gene: .
j_gene: TRBJ2-1
len: 15
CDR3aa: CASSPEVGSYNEQFF
CDR3nt: TGCGCCAGCAGCCCAGAGGTGGGCTCCTACAATGAGCAGTTCTTC

abundance: many
v_gene: TRBV7-2
d_gene: TRBD2
j_gene: TRBJ2-7
len: 14
CDR3aa: CASSTVGAGGEQYF
CDR3nt: TGTGCCAGCAGTACCGTTGGTGCGGGGGGCGAGCAGTACTTC

abundance: .
v_gene: TRBV9
d_gene: .
j_gene: TRBJ1-2
len: 15
CDR3aa: CASSLAKGRSDGYTF
CDR3nt: TGTGCCAGCAGTCTAGCCAAGGGCAGATCAGATGGCTACACCTTC

abundance: .
v_gene: TRBV11-1
d_gene: .
j_gene: TRBJ2-3
len: 14
CDR3aa: CASKPGWSTDTQYF
CDR3nt: TGTGCCAGTAAACCAGGGTGGAGCACAGATACGCAGTATTTT

abundance: few
v_gene: TRBV7-7
d_gene: TRBD2
j_gene: TRBJ2-3
len: 13
CDR3aa: CANQAGLTDTQYF
CDR3nt: TGTGCCAACCAAGCGGGGCTCACAGATACGCAGTATTTT

abundance: few
v_gene: TRBV3-1
d_gene: TRBD2
j_gene: TRBJ2-5
len: 13
CDR3aa: CASEERGQETQYF
CDR3nt: TGTGCCAGCGAAGAGCGGGGGCAAGAGACCCAGTACTTC

abundance: .
v_gene: TRBV9
d_gene: .
j_gene: TRBJ2-2
len: 14
CDR3aa: CASSVRPNTGELFF
CDR3nt: TGTGCCAGCAGCGTCCGGCCGAACACCGGGGAGCTGTTTTTT

abundance: .
v_gene: TRBV5-1
d_gene: TRBD2
j_gene: TRBJ2-5
len: 15
CDR3aa: CASSLFLAGQETQYF
CDR3nt: TGCGCCAGCAGCCTGTTCTTAGCGGGGCAAGAGACCCAGTACTTC

abundance: few
v_gene: TRBV7-9
d_gene: .
j_gene: TRBJ1-2
len: 12
CDR3aa: CASSSERYGYTF
CDR3nt: TGTGCCAGCAGCTCCGAGCGGTATGGCTACACCTTC

abundance: .
v_gene: TRBV25-1
d_gene: TRBD2
j_gene: TRBJ2-5
len: 15
CDR3aa: CASSESGGPGETQYF
CDR3nt: TGTGCCAGCAGTGAGTCGGGGGGGCCGGGAGAGACCCAGTACTTC

abundance: .
v_gene: TRBV5-4
d_gene: .
j_gene: TRBJ2-5
len: 13
CDR3aa: CASSPWDLEAQYF
CDR3nt: TGTGCCAGCAGCCCCTGGGACCTGGAGGCCCAGTACTTC

abundance: few
v_gene: TRBV6-5
d_gene: TRBD1
j_gene: TRBJ1-3
len: 15
CDR3aa: CASREQGARGNTIYF
CDR3nt: TGTGCCAGCAGGGAGCAGGGGGCGCGAGGAAACACCATATATTTT

abundance: many
v_gene: TRBV15
d_gene: TRBD1
j_gene: TRBJ2-5
len: 14
CDR3aa: CATSSQGADETQYF
CDR3nt: TGTGCCACCAGCAGCCAGGGGGCCGATGAGACCCAGTACTTC

abundance: few
v_gene: TRBV5-5
d_gene: TRBD2
j_gene: TRBJ2-3
len: 17
CDR3aa: CASSLGPSSGGVDTQYF
CDR3nt: TGTGCCAGCAGCTTGGGTCCTTCTAGCGGGGGGGTAGATACGCAGTATTTT

abundance: few
v_gene: TRBV6-5
d_gene: TRBD1
j_gene: TRBJ2-6
len: 18
CDR3aa: CASSYSGQGAPGANVLTF
CDR3nt: TGTGCCAGCAGTTACTCTGGGCAGGGGGCACCTGGGGCCAACGTCCTGACTTTC

abundance: .
v_gene: TRBV6-2/TRBV6-3
d_gene: TRBD1
j_gene: TRBJ1-1
len: 15
CDR3aa: CASRNPQGLGTEAFF
CDR3nt: TGTGCCAGCCGGAATCCACAGGGGCTGGGGACTGAAGCTTTCTTT